This TCR beta chain was sequenced during a study of cytomegalovirus exposure and HLA in healthy donors. V was pared by 5 bases and J by 5 bases, with 8 bases of the junction left unmatched. CDR1 is MDHEN and CDR2 is SYDVKM in the germline V gene. The CDR3 sequence is 15 residues long. PCR involved 60 Vbeta and 13 Jbeta primers. The assay was immunoSEQ multiplex PCR, and TCRdb's table has in-frame clones only and misses some. This sample has some 90,000 clones, with approximately 78% found just once. Study-wide findings and caveats: It was reported that TCR beta sequences correctly inferred the HLA-A and HLA-B alleles for most subjects. Prior analysis indicated that the majority of TCR beta V segments exhibited productivity approximately 90% or approximately 30% of the time. At a 0.05 false discovery rate, a later analysis found 18,000 or so TCR beta sequences to be associated with HLA alleles.

Points on this clone: Its cognate antigen is unknown.

The source material was PBMCs. This receptor was identified in a male donor in good health and CMV-seropositive. The chain has TRBV28 and TRBJ2-7, with 11 bases identical to TRBD2. Written as DNA, the CDR3 is TGTGCCAGCAGTGTAGTGACTAGCGGGGCCCACGAGCAGTACTTC. This translates into CASSVVTSGAHEQYF.